These T cell receptor beta chains were read from a single sample in a study of T cell responses to AZD1222 COVID-19 vaccine. Some clones are missing from TCRdb's copy, which holds only in-frame ones; the method was immunoSEQ multiplex PCR. The sample lists some 200,000 clones; under 95% were seen once. The sequences come from peripheral blood, collected on day 0 of AZD1222 vaccination. The receptors here all came from an adult in good health. Both conserved end residues are part of each CDR3. D genes are given only for firm matches. The size of a clone is reported for some rows only, either as once, few or many, or as a class for expanded clones.

CDR3: CAWSDGLRGYTF
DNA: TGTGCCTGGAGTGACGGCCTAAGGGGCTACACCTTC
J: TRBJ1-2
D: .
size: .
V: TRBV30

CDR3: CSASSGGRRTDTQYF
DNA: TGCAGTGCTAGTTCCGGCGGGAGGCGCACAGATACGCAGTATTTT
J: TRBJ2-3
D: TRBD2
size: .
V: TRBV20-1

CDR3: CASRGGSYEQYF
DNA: TGTGCCAGTAGGGGCGGAAGCTACGAGCAGTACTTC
J: TRBJ2-7
D: .
size: .
V: TRBV19

CDR3: CASSLGNAGANVLTF
DNA: TGTGCCAGCAGCTTGGGAAACGCTGGGGCCAACGTCCTGACTTTC
J: TRBJ2-6
D: .
size: .
V: TRBV7-9

CDR3: CASSPPPPGQGASSPLHF
DNA: TGTGCCAGCAGTCCTCCTCCCCCAGGACAGGGGGCGAGTTCACCCCTCCACTTT
J: TRBJ1-6
D: TRBD1
size: .
V: TRBV28

CDR3: CASSRGGYEQYF
DNA: TGTGCCAGCAGCCGAGGGGGCTACGAGCAGTACTTC
J: TRBJ2-7
D: .
size: .
V: TRBV7-2

CDR3: CASSSRGTQPQHF
DNA: TGTGCCAGCAGCTCCCGGGGGACGCAGCCCCAGCATTTT
J: TRBJ1-5
D: .
size: .
V: TRBV2

CDR3: CASTSGGFGIQYF
DNA: TGTGCCAGCACGAGCGGCGGATTCGGCATTCAGTACTTC
J: TRBJ2-4
D: .
size: .
V: TRBV6-5

CDR3: CASSYDSLSSEQFF
DNA: TGTGCCAGCAGTTACGACAGTTTATCGTCAGAGCAGTTCTTC
J: TRBJ2-1
D: .
size: .
V: TRBV6-5

CDR3: CASSTPGLATKETQYF
DNA: TGTGCCAGCAGCACCCCAGGACTAGCGACAAAAGAGACCCAGTACTTC
J: TRBJ2-5
D: TRBD2
size: .
V: TRBV7-2

CDR3: CASSQLQGNQFF
DNA: TGTGCCAGCAGCCAGTTACAGGGGAATCAGTTCTTC
J: TRBJ2-1
D: TRBD1
size: .
V: TRBV4-2

CDR3: CASRPPGYTEAFF
DNA: TGTGCCAGCAGACCCCCTGGGTACACTGAAGCTTTCTTT
J: TRBJ1-1
D: .
size: .
V: TRBV28

CDR3: CARGTAMSYTF
DNA: TGCGCAAGAGGGACAGCCATGAGCTACACCTTC
J: TRBJ1-2
D: TRBD1
size: .
V: TRBV5-1

CDR3: CASGLVKGYEVNQPQHF
DNA: TGTGCTAGTGGTTTGGTGAAGGGTTATGAGGTAAATCAGCCCCAGCATTTT
J: TRBJ1-5
D: .
size: few
V: TRBV12-5

CDR3: CASSLAGSYGYTF
DNA: TGTGCCAGCAGCTTAGCCGGGAGCTATGGCTACACCTTC
J: TRBJ1-2
D: .
size: few
V: TRBV7-9

CDR3: CATHSGGWVRGSPLHF
DNA: TGTGCCACCCATTCGGGCGGCTGGGTACGAGGTTCACCCCTCCACTTT
J: TRBJ1-6
D: .
size: .
V: TRBV27

CDR3: CASSPGGGSYEQYF
DNA: TGTGCCAGCTCACCCGGTGGTGGCTCCTACGAGCAGTACTTC
J: TRBJ2-7
D: .
size: once
V: TRBV18

CDR3: CASSPLANTGELFF
DNA: TGTGCCAGCAGTCCACTCGCGAACACCGGGGAGCTGTTTTTT
J: TRBJ2-2
D: .
size: .
V: TRBV2

CDR3: CASSRVGQSNTGELFF
DNA: TGCGCCAGCAGCAGGGTTGGACAATCGAACACCGGGGAGCTGTTTTTT
J: TRBJ2-2
D: .
size: .
V: TRBV5-1

CDR3: CASSQDPLGTGWNDYGYTF
DNA: TGCGCCAGCAGCCAAGATCCCCTCGGCACAGGTTGGAATGACTATGGCTACACCTTC
J: TRBJ1-2
D: .
size: once
V: TRBV4-1

CDR3: CASSPLGGGTQETQYF
DNA: TGTGCCAGCAGCCCCCTGGGGGGGGGTACACAAGAGACCCAGTACTTC
J: TRBJ2-5
D: TRBD2
size: .
V: TRBV14

CDR3: CASSINGRGTQYF
DNA: TGTGCCAGTAGTATTAACGGACGTGGTACGCAGTATTTT
J: TRBJ2-3
D: .
size: .
V: TRBV19

CDR3: CASRGSGEWNEQFF
DNA: TGTGCCAGCAGGGGTAGCGGGGAGTGGAATGAGCAGTTCTTC
J: TRBJ2-1
D: TRBD2
size: .
V: TRBV11-1

CDR3: CASLTGAFGYTF
DNA: TGTGCCAGCCTAACAGGTGCCTTTGGCTACACCTTC
J: TRBJ1-2
D: .
size: .
V: TRBV6-6

CDR3: CASSQVGGRPHEQYF
DNA: TGTGCCAGCAGCCAAGTGGGCGGGAGGCCCCACGAGCAGTACTTC
J: TRBJ2-7
D: TRBD2
size: once
V: TRBV4-2

CDR3: CASSSDRTNQPQHF
DNA: TGTGCCAGCAGTTCCGACAGAACTAATCAGCCCCAGCATTTT
J: TRBJ1-5
D: .
size: .
V: TRBV6-2/TRBV6-3

CDR3: CATSRDRGFGSGGYNEQFF
DNA: TGTGCCACCAGCAGAGATCGGGGGTTTGGTTCGGGCGGCTACAATGAGCAGTTCTTC
J: TRBJ2-1
D: .
size: .
V: TRBV15

CDR3: CAISESPPLRTSGGRLFF
DNA: TGTGCCATCAGTGAGTCGCCTCCTTTGAGGACTAGCGGGGGCAGGCTGTTTTTT
J: TRBJ2-2
D: TRBD2
size: once
V: TRBV10-3

CDR3: CAISESTWTGGPRQDGYTF
DNA: TGTGCCATCAGTGAGTCGACCTGGACAGGGGGCCCGAGGCAGGATGGCTACACCTTC
J: TRBJ1-2
D: TRBD1
size: .
V: TRBV10-3

CDR3: CASSLGASGGAGELFF
DNA: TGTGCCAGCAGCTTAGGGGCTAGCGGGGGAGCCGGGGAGCTGTTTTTT
J: TRBJ2-2
D: TRBD2
size: .
V: TRBV13

CDR3: CASSLKVVGNEQFF
DNA: TGTGCCAGCAGCTTGAAAGTTGTGGGGAATGAGCAGTTCTTC
J: TRBJ2-1
D: .
size: few
V: TRBV7-2

CDR3: CASSPEGQGGYGYTF
DNA: TGTGCCAGCAGCCCCGAGGGACAGGGCGGCTATGGCTACACCTTC
J: TRBJ1-2
D: TRBD1
size: .
V: TRBV3-1/TRBV3-2

CDR3: CASSARPSLTLAEAFF
DNA: TGTGCCAGCAGCGCTAGGCCCTCTCTGACCCTGGCTGAAGCTTTCTTT
J: TRBJ1-1
D: .
size: .
V: TRBV9

CDR3: CASSPGTGGRNEQFF
DNA: TGTGCCAGCAGCCCGGGGACAGGGGGTAGAAATGAGCAGTTCTTC
J: TRBJ2-1
D: TRBD1
size: .
V: TRBV5-5

CDR3: CASSHGEPAEQYF
DNA: TGTGCCAGCAGTCACGGGGAGCCCGCCGAGCAGTACTTC
J: TRBJ2-7
D: .
size: .
V: TRBV27

CDR3: CASSLVSLTGTGTQETQYF
DNA: TGTGCCAGCAGCTTAGTGAGTTTGACCGGGACAGGGACCCAAGAGACCCAGTACTTC
J: TRBJ2-5
D: TRBD1
size: .
V: TRBV7-9

CDR3: CASSPPAGSYEQYF
DNA: TGTGCCAGCTCACCACCGGCAGGGTCCTACGAGCAGTACTTC
J: TRBJ2-7
D: .
size: .
V: TRBV18

CDR3: CASSEQGAREKLFF
DNA: TGTGCCAGCAGTGAACAGGGGGCGCGTGAAAAACTGTTTTTT
J: TRBJ1-4
D: TRBD1
size: .
V: TRBV6-1

CDR3: CASSPGGTSKGLIYEQYF
DNA: TGCGCCAGCAGCCCCGGGGGGACTTCAAAAGGTTTGATTTACGAGCAGTACTTC
J: TRBJ2-7
D: TRBD2
size: once
V: TRBV5-1

CDR3: CASSLNVGPYNEQFF
DNA: TGTGCCAGCAGCCTAAATGTGGGGCCCTACAATGAGCAGTTCTTC
J: TRBJ2-1
D: .
size: .
V: TRBV3-1/TRBV3-2

CDR3: CSAGPGTQYF
DNA: TGCAGTGCTGGTCCAGGGACCCAGTACTTC
J: TRBJ2-5
D: .
size: once
V: TRBV20-1

CDR3: CASSGSTGEETQYF
DNA: TGTGCCAGCAGTGGGTCGACAGGGGAAGAGACCCAGTACTTC
J: TRBJ2-5
D: TRBD1
size: .
V: TRBV2

CDR3: CASSLSSGSNEQFF
DNA: TGTGCCAGCAGCTTATCATCAGGGTCAAATGAGCAGTTCTTC
J: TRBJ2-1
D: .
size: once
V: TRBV7-9

CDR3: CASSLVNRDSGEAFF
DNA: TGCGCCAGCAGCTTGGTCAATCGAGATTCGGGTGAAGCTTTCTTT
J: TRBJ1-1
D: .
size: .
V: TRBV5-1

CDR3: CASSLAGGGTFYGYTF
DNA: TGTGCCAGCAGCTTGGCTGGGGGAGGCACGTTCTATGGCTACACCTTC
J: TRBJ1-2
D: .
size: few
V: TRBV5-4

CDR3: CASSLAPPGQGNSPLHF
DNA: TGCGCCAGCAGCTTGGCCCCTCCGGGACAGGGAAATTCACCCCTCCACTTT
J: TRBJ1-6
D: TRBD1
size: .
V: TRBV5-1

CDR3: CASSERPTTNSPLHF
DNA: TGTGCCAGCAGTGAACGGCCGACCACAAATTCACCCCTCCACTTT
J: TRBJ1-6
D: .
size: .
V: TRBV2

CDR3: CASSLLAGGNNEQYF
DNA: TGCGCCAGCAGCTTGTTAGCGGGGGGGAACAACGAGCAGTACTTC
J: TRBJ2-7
D: TRBD2
size: .
V: TRBV5-1

CDR3: CASRTRGGDTEAFF
DNA: TGTGCCAGCAGGACCAGGGGGGGAGACACTGAAGCTTTCTTT
J: TRBJ1-1
D: TRBD1
size: .
V: TRBV2

CDR3: CASSRDGDYEQYF
DNA: TGTGCCAGCAGCAGGGACGGAGACTACGAGCAGTACTTC
J: TRBJ2-7
D: .
size: .
V: TRBV9

CDR3: CAISVRGKGNTEAFF
DNA: TGTGCCATCAGTGTCCGGGGGAAGGGGAACACTGAAGCTTTCTTT
J: TRBJ1-1
D: .
size: .
V: TRBV10-3

CDR3: CASREPGRGRMYEQYF
DNA: TGTGCCAGCAGGGAACCTGGACGGGGGCGGATGTACGAGCAGTACTTC
J: TRBJ2-7
D: .
size: .
V: TRBV6-1

CDR3: CASRTGSSYEQYF
DNA: TGTGCCAGCAGGACAGGGTCCTCCTACGAGCAGTACTTC
J: TRBJ2-7
D: TRBD1
size: once
V: TRBV2

CDR3: CASSQDRGPYGYTF
DNA: TGCGCCAGCAGCCAGGACAGGGGACCCTATGGCTACACCTTC
J: TRBJ1-2
D: TRBD1
size: .
V: TRBV4-3

CDR3: CASSGDGSSGNTIYF
DNA: TGTGCCAGCAGCGGAGACGGAAGCTCTGGAAACACCATATATTTT
J: TRBJ1-3
D: .
size: .
V: TRBV7-2

CDR3: CASSSGAYWGNEQFF
DNA: TGTGCCAGCAGCTCCGGGGCCTACTGGGGCAATGAGCAGTTCTTC
J: TRBJ2-1
D: .
size: .
V: TRBV7-3

CDR3: CASSIETGTNGYTF
DNA: TGTGCCAGTAGTATAGAAACAGGGACTAATGGCTACACCTTC
J: TRBJ1-2
D: .
size: .
V: TRBV19

CDR3: CASHPGTLNSPLHF
DNA: TGTGCCAGCCACCCCGGGACACTCAATTCACCCCTCCACTTT
J: TRBJ1-6
D: .
size: .
V: TRBV28

CDR3: CASSVVGGGTITDTQYF
DNA: TGTGCCAGCAGCGTGGTGGGCGGGGGGACTATCACAGATACGCAGTATTTT
J: TRBJ2-3
D: TRBD2
size: .
V: TRBV9